This is a list of T cell receptor beta chains from one sample in a study of shared clonotypes between healthy human individuals. Method: immunoSEQ multiplex PCR; TCRdb's copy keeps in-frame clones and lacks some. The sample lists about half a million clones, almost 80% occurring once. Sequencing input: PBMCs. The receptors come from a woman in her thirties or forties in good health. Some clones in this sample may be carry-over from other donors' samples. The CDR3 runs from the conserved cysteine through the conserved F or W. Fields, in order: V gene, D gene, clone size, J gene, CDR3 DNA, CDR3 protein. D genes are given only for firm matches. Size is stated for part of the rows, as once, few or many counts, or as a class when the clone is expanded.

TRBV28,TRBD1,.,TRBJ2-5,TGTGCCTGGGGGACAGGGTTATTGGCTGGTGAGCAGTACTTC,CAWGTGLLAGEQYF
TRBV11-2,TRBD2,.,TRBJ2-1,TGTGCCAGCAGCTTACTAGCGGGGCTCTCCTACAATGAGCAGTTCTTC,CASSLLAGLSYNEQFF
TRBV10-3,TRBD2,.,TRBJ2-2,TGTGCCATCCAGACTAGCGGGATACAACAGGGGGAGCTGTTTTTT,CAIQTSGIQQGELFF
TRBV4-2,TRBD2,few,TRBJ2-2,TGTGCCAGCAGCTCGCGGACTAGTAGCGGGGAGCTGTTTTTT,CASSSRTSSGELFF
TRBV27,.,.,TRBJ1-2,TGTGCCAGCAGTCCAGGGAATATGGGCTGGTCTGGCTACACCTTC,CASSPGNMGWSGYTF
TRBV28,.,.,TRBJ2-7,.,CASSSSGESYEQYF
TRBV5-1,.,.,TRBJ1-2,TGCGCCAGCAGCTCGGAATCCTATGGCTACACCTTC,CASSSESYGYTF
TRBV19,.,.,TRBJ2-4,TGTGCCAGTAGTATGAGAGGCTTAGTCAAAAACATTCAGTACTTC,CASSMRGLVKNIQYF
TRBV30,.,.,TRBJ1-3,TGTGCCTGGAGCGCAGGGTATGTGGAAGGAAACACCATATATTTT,CAWSAGYVEGNTIYF
TRBV6-5,.,.,TRBJ2-7,TGTGCCAGCAGTTACGGACGAGGGGGCTACGAGCAGTACTTC,CASSYGRGGYEQYF
TRBV15,TRBD1,once,TRBJ1-2,TGTGCCACCAGCAGAGGGGACAGTAGAATGTATGGCTACACCTTC,CATSRGDSRMYGYTF
TRBV28,TRBD1,.,TRBJ2-2,TGTGCCAGCAACCGCGCAGGGGGCAAGAACACCGGGGAGCTGTTTTTT,CASNRAGGKNTGELFF
TRBV2,TRBD2,many,TRBJ2-2,TGTGCCAGCAAGCAGCGGGAGAACACCGGGGAGCTGTTTTTT,CASKQRENTGELFF
TRBV11-3,.,few,TRBJ2-3,TGTGCCAGCAGCCCCCGCCAGGGTACGCAGTATTTT,CASSPRQGTQYF
TRBV7-9,.,.,TRBJ2-2,TGTGCCAGCAGCTTAGGAGTGTGGCAGCAAGATACCGGGGAGCTGTTTTTT,CASSLGVWQQDTGELFF
TRBV5-4,.,.,TRBJ2-6,TGTGCCAGCAGCTTGGTTGCTCTCTCTGGGGCCAACGTCCTGACTTTC,CASSLVALSGANVLTF
TRBV28,TRBD1,.,TRBJ2-7,TGTGCCAGCAGTTCGAGGGACAGGGTTTCTCGGGAGCAGTACTTC,CASSSRDRVSREQYF
TRBV7-9,.,.,TRBJ2-1,TGTGCCAGCAGCCCCCACTCGTCAGGGACCTACAATGAGCAGTTCTTC,CASSPHSSGTYNEQFF
TRBV29-1,.,.,TRBJ1-2,TGCAGCGTTGCTCCTGGGTCATTTGACTGTGGCTACACCTTC,CSVAPGSFDCGYTF
TRBV11-3,.,once,TRBJ2-2,TGTGCCAGCAGCTTAGGAGGGGTGAACACCGGGGAGCTGTTTTTT,CASSLGGVNTGELFF
TRBV29-1,.,.,TRBJ2-7,TGCAGCGTTGGCCGAACAGGTTTCGAGCAGTACTTC,CSVGRTGFEQYF
TRBV28,.,.,TRBJ1-5,TGTGCCAGCATGCGGAGCAATCAGCCCCAGCATTTT,CASMRSNQPQHF